The clone carrying this T cell receptor beta chain was counted ten times or more. A read error may account for a junction end that differs from germline. These data belong to a study of T cells in Graves' hyperthyroidism and ophthalmopathy. Uncontrolled infection, other autoimmune disease, pregnancy or lactation excluded patients. Authors of the study amplified TCR beta CDR3 regions from RNA transcripts. TCR CDR3 underwent first-round RT-PCR with the HTBI primer set. One entry per CDR3 protein results from TCRdb running MiXCR on the multiplex PCR reads. The sample has approximately 640,000 distinct CDR3 sequences; less than 45% are singletons. The germline V gene encodes CDR1 SNHLY and CDR2 FYNNEI. This CDR3 region has 13 residues.

This sequence joins TRBV2 and TRBJ1-1; tentatively, D is TRBD1 (5 bases). The clonotype originates from an adult man with Graves' disease, either hyperthyroidism or ophthalmopathy (not recorded which). Sequenced input: peripheral blood or thyroid tissue (not recorded which). The CDR3 DNA reads as TGCGCCAGCAGTGAACGGGGCGACACTGAAGCTTTCTTT. Translated: CASSERGDTEAFF.